The rows below give T cell receptor beta chains drawn from one sample of a study of blood T cell repertoires in COVID-19. The assay was immunoSEQ multiplex PCR, and TCRdb's table has in-frame clones only and misses some. The profile shows around 60,000 clones, 80% to 90% of them singletons. Sequenced sample: peripheral blood. The origin of the receptors is a man aged 40-49 years with acute or convalescent COVID-19. CDR3s include the opening cysteine and the closing phenylalanine or tryptophan. D genes are given only for firm matches. Some rows mark clone size as missing; the rest say once, few, many or name a class of expanded clone.

v_gene	j_gene	abundance	d_gene	CDR3aa	CDR3nt
TRBV27	TRBJ1-2	-	-	CASSVRANYGYTF	TGTGCCAGCAGTGTGCGTGCCAACTATGGCTACACCTTC
TRBV21-1	TRBJ2-5	-	-	CASGEGEGETQYF	TGTGCCAGCGGGGAGGGGGAGGGGGAGACCCAGTACTTC
TRBV9	TRBJ2-7	-	-	CASSPGQVTYEQYF	TGTGCCAGCAGCCCCGGCCAGGTCACCTACGAGCAGTACTTC
TRBV5-6	TRBJ1-2	once	-	CASRTTGGYGYTF	TGTGCCAGCAGAACGACGGGGGGTTATGGCTACACCTTC
TRBV5-6	TRBJ1-2	-	TRBD1	CASSFSGQGARGYTF	TGTGCCAGCAGCTTCTCGGGACAGGGGGCGCGGGGCTACACCTTC
TRBV24-1	TRBJ2-1	-	-	CATSDSGAGVRGQAEQFF	TGTGCCACCAGTGATTCGGGGGCAGGTGTAAGGGGGCAGGCTGAGCAGTTCTTC
TRBV11-3	TRBJ2-5	-	-	CASSPRGKQGETQYF	TGTGCCAGCAGCCCTCGGGGGAAACAAGGAGAGACCCAGTACTTC
TRBV6-1	TRBJ2-3	-	TRBD2	CASSEDYSGGKDTQYF	TGTGCCAGCAGTGAGGATTATAGCGGGGGTAAAGATACGCAGTATTTT
TRBV5-4	TRBJ2-3	-	TRBD2	CASSSMAGDTDTQYF	TGTGCCAGCAGCTCTATGGCGGGGGACACAGATACGCAGTATTTT
TRBV5-6	TRBJ1-3	-	TRBD1	CASSWGQGRTGNTIYF	TGTGCCAGCAGCTGGGGACAGGGACGGACTGGAAACACCATATATTTT
TRBV30	TRBJ1-1	-	TRBD1	CAWSNGGQGAEAFF	TGTGCCTGGAGTAACGGAGGACAGGGGGCTGAAGCTTTCTTT
TRBV4-1	TRBJ2-7	few	-	CASSQSVQSVVYEQYF	TGCGCCAGCAGCCAGTCAGTACAGTCGGTAGTCTACGAGCAGTACTTC
TRBV5-6	TRBJ2-1	-	TRBD1	CASSLYGTGAGEQFF	TGTGCCAGCAGCTTGTATGGGACAGGGGCGGGTGAGCAGTTCTTC
TRBV20-1	TRBJ1-2	-	-	CSASSGGANYGYTF	TGCAGTGCTAGTTCCGGGGGAGCTAACTATGGCTACACCTTC
TRBV5-1	TRBJ1-1	-	-	CASSPAGGVNTEAFF	TGCGCCAGCAGCCCCGCGGGGGGAGTGAACACTGAAGCTTTCTTT
TRBV7-3	TRBJ2-1	-	TRBD1	CASSPHPWTGGYGEQFF	TGTGCCAGCAGCCCACACCCTTGGACAGGGGGTTATGGTGAGCAGTTCTTC
TRBV5-4	TRBJ2-1	-	-	CASSLDRPNEQFF	TGTGCCAGCAGCTTGGACAGACCCAATGAGCAGTTCTTC
TRBV2	TRBJ2-2	-	TRBD1	CASSESGGTGELFF	TGTGCCAGCAGTGAGTCAGGGGGCACCGGGGAGCTGTTTTTT